One T cell receptor (beta chain) is described in this entry. Its target is not known. The data were taken from a study of OX40 agonist ivuxolimab in advanced cancers. Study conclusions and caveats: At 0.1 to 3.0 mg/kg and by week 6, clonal expansion occurred in CD4+ and CD8+ blood T cells. Determination of antigen specificity was not performed for the expanded peripheral T cells.

V shed 6 bases and J 7 bases; nucleotides not matched to a gene: 8. The CDR3 runs to 14 residues. From germline, CDR1 is LNHDA and CDR2 SQIVND (reference sequence). Assay: immunoSEQ multiplex PCR; the TCRdb copy retains only in-frame clones and omits some. This table has tens of thousands of clones, about 87% appearing once. The rearrangement uses TRBV19 and TRBJ2-1; 8 bases are a match to TRBD2. This TCR came from an adult with an advanced solid tumor such as melanoma, head and neck, liver or kidney cancer. The sequencing here drew on CD4+ or CD8+ T cells sorted from blood, taken in a trial of the OX40 agonist ivuxolimab. The CDR3 bases are TGTGCCAGTAGGAGAGCGGGAGCTCTGAATGAGCAGTTCTTC. Its protein product is CASRRAGALNEQFF. The full variable domain, its missing parts supplied by reference TRBV19 and TRBJ2-1, is DGGITQSPKYLFRKEGQNVTLSCEQNLNHDAMYWYRQDPGQGLRLIYYSQIVNDFQKGDIAEGYSVSREKKESFPLTVTSAQKNPTAFYLCASRRAGALNEQFFGPGTRLTVL.